This entry features one TCR beta chain sequence. It lacks a known antigen. Base quality data are lacking; no much larger clone is found one base away. This entry belongs to a study of T cells in Graves' hyperthyroidism and ophthalmopathy (dated by TCRdb to between 2018 and 2021). Study-level background: Peripheral blood was collected at initial diagnosis, before any treatment. To identify TCR V-J signatures that set the groups apart, the researchers used a discovery cohort of about a hundred patients, made up of 43 with Graves' ophthalmopathy and 57 with stable Graves' hyperthyroidism. An independent validation cohort of under 20 hyperthyroidism patients and 17 patients who later progressed to ophthalmopathy tested prospective prediction of ophthalmopathy. The 100 discovery patients were divided at random into training and test sets in a 7:3 ratio. In roughly six Graves' hyperthyroidism patients, the study also compared T-cell repertoires from thyroid tissue with T-cell repertoires from blood. After sampling, hyperthyroidism patients received methimazole starting at 30 mg daily, and ophthalmopathy patients received high-dose intravenous methylprednisolone. According to the paper, TCR Vbeta CDR3 sequencing was carried out on 135 peripheral blood samples, which came from some 41 ophthalmopathy, about 75 hyperthyroidism and some 17 progressor patients.

Amplification of TCR beta CDR3 regions was carried out from RNA transcripts. A first-round RT-PCR of the TCR CDR3 used the HTBI primer set with the Qiagen OneStep RT-PCR kit. The libraries were constructed in a second round of multiplex PCR and then size-selected and purified. Sequencing of the libraries was done on an Illumina HiSeq2000 using paired-end 100 bp reads. The authors' pipeline ran thus. SOAPnuke was used to process the raw data, with reads discarded if the reads contained adapters or uncalled bases, had a mean Phred below 15, or lacked an exact constant-primer or identifier match. High-quality paired reads were merged with COPE v1.2.5, and unique nucleotide sequences were defined as clonotypes. MiTCR v1.1 was used to align clonotypes to the IMGT TRBV, TRBD and TRBJ reference segments. Only V-J combinations with frequency above 0.0001, covering about 99% of repertoires, were analysed. The TCS score was defined as the ratio of F50 (clonal expansion) to E x V (chaos), calculated using BLOSUM62-based TCRdist between CDR3 peptides within each V-J. Welch's t-statistics and random forest reduced fewer than 550 V-J features to about 12, which were used in a naive Bayes classifier (R e1071). TCRdb reanalyzed the raw reads on its own, using fastp at Q25 for trimming and MiXCR for clone calling, and kept in-frame beta chains. Identical CDR3 protein sequences are pooled into one entry, listed with their most common genes and DNA. TCRdb, not the authors, supplied the V and J calls. The sample table lists more than 500,000 distinct CDR3 sequences, around 16% of them with a count of one. The top ten constitute roughly 29% of the sample.

Ophthalmopathy patients had moderately to severely active disease, with a Clinical Activity Score of 3 or more, a NOSPECS grade of 4 or more, and a disease duration of less than 3 months. Any patient with an uncontrolled infection, another autoimmune disease, pregnancy or lactation was excluded. Diagnoses relied on clinical symptoms, serum thyroxine and TRAb, thyroid ultrasound and orbital computed tomography. PBMCs were separated from approximately 9.9 ml of fresh peripheral blood using Ficoll-Paque density gradient centrifugation. Total RNA was extracted with Trizol reagent, and quality was checked on an Agilent 2100 Bioanalyzer. V is trimmed back by 9 bases and J by 5 bases, and the junction contains 10 bases that no gene match accounts for. The germline V gene supplies CDR1 MDHEN and CDR2 SYDVKM. The CDR3 numbers 16 residues from cysteine through phenylalanine. Just the 48-base CDR3 DNA is kept, in frame starting at base 1.

What the work shows at the level of the full study, not this receptor alone: During validation, the model predicted progression to ophthalmopathy a median of around 6 months ahead of onset, with almost 71% sensitivity and less than 85% specificity. No statistical method was used to fix the sample size in advance, and group allocation was not hidden from the investigators. A model built on a 13 V-J signature distinguished ophthalmopathy from stable hyperthyroidism, reaching 85% to 90% sensitivity and around 81% specificity in cross-validation and 80%/75% in testing. Most expanded thyroid clonotypes (frequency above 0.001) were also found in blood, which suggests that blood repertoires may mirror thyroid immune responses.

The chain links TRBV28 with TRBJ2-1; TRBD2 aligns with 13 central bases. The TCR originated in a woman aged 30 to 39 with Graves' ophthalmopathy. Sequencing used blood. This receptor has the CDR3 CASYGLAGAINNEQFF. Read as DNA, the sequence is TGTGCCAGTTACGGACTAGCGGGAGCGATCAACAATGAGCAGTTCTTC.